A selection of T cell receptor beta chains follows, all from one sample in a study of cytomegalovirus exposure and HLA in healthy donors. This table comes from immunoSEQ multiplex PCR, and its TCRdb copy is limited to in-frame clones, with some not included. The sample holds under 130,000 clones; roughly 77% are singletons and the top ten take about a tenth. Specimen: PBMCs. The receptors originated from a woman aged 18-30 years in good health and CMV-seropositive. CDR3s include the opening cysteine and the closing phenylalanine or tryptophan. Rows may omit the clone size; those that give it use once, few, many or a size class.

>TRBJ1-5|.|TRBV2
CASSGVMRDQPQHF
>TRBJ2-3|.|TRBV6-4
CASSDRGEDTQYF
>TRBJ2-7|once|TRBV6-5
CASSYSRTGGYEQYF
>TRBJ1-5|.|TRBV18
CASSPREGGNNQPQHF
>TRBJ1-2|few|TRBV7-3
CASSLGSERADYGYTF
>TRBJ2-3|.|TRBV12-5
CASGSGTGDQDTQYF
>TRBJ1-1|.|TRBV2
CASSVLGVETEAFF
>TRBJ1-2|.|TRBV7-6
CASSLGVTAHGYTF
>TRBJ2-5|.|TRBV28
CASSSGLAGGETQYF
>TRBJ1-6|.|TRBV2
CASRPGAGWDSPLHF
>TRBJ2-7|.|TRBV19
CASSGRDSGLYEQYF
>TRBJ2-7|.|TRBV9
CASSVSQGTYEQYF
>TRBJ1-4|.|TRBV2
CASSPTGKKLFF
>TRBJ1-6|.|TRBV7-9
CASSFQDNSPLHF
>TRBJ2-1|.|TRBV4-1
CASSQVGQGYNEQFF
>TRBJ2-7|.|TRBV4-1
CASSRGTVPYEQYF
>TRBJ2-3|.|TRBV28
CASSLGLAGGRGWTDTQYF
>TRBJ2-5|.|TRBV9
CASSAQGAWETQYF
>TRBJ1-2|once|TRBV27
CASSFVGGNYGYTF
>TRBJ2-7|.|TRBV5-1
CASSLPGTRSYEQYF